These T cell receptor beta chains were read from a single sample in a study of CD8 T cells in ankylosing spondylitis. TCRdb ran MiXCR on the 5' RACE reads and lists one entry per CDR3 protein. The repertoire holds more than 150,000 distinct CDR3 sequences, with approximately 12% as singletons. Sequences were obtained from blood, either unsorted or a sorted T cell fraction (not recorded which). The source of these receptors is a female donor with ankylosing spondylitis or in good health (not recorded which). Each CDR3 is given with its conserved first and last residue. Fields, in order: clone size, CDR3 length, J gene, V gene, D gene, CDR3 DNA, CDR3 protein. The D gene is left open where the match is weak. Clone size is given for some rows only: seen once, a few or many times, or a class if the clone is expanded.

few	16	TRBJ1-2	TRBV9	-	TGTGCCAGCAGCGGAAATACCGCCAGGGAGGGTAATGGCTACACCTTC	CASSGNTAREGNGYTF
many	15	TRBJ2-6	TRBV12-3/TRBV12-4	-	TGTGCCAGCAGTTTTTGGAACTCTGGGGCCAACGTCCTGACTTTC	CASSFWNSGANVLTF
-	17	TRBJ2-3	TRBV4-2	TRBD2	TGTGCCAGCAGCCAACTAGGCGGGACTAGCGGGCCAGATACGCAGTATTTT	CASSQLGGTSGPDTQYF
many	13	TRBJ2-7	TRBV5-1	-	TGCGCCAGCAGCTTCGTGGGCAAGCACGAGCAGTACTTC	CASSFVGKHEQYF
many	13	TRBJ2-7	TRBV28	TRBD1	TGTGCCAGCAGTCCGGGACAGGTGGGGGAGCAGTACTTC	CASSPGQVGEQYF
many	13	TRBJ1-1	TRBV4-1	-	TGCGCCAGCAGCCAAGAACCCAGCCTTGAAGCTTTCTTT	CASSQEPSLEAFF
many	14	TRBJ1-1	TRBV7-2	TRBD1	TGTGCCAGCGGGAGGGACAGAAAGAACACTGAAGCTTTCTTT	CASGRDRKNTEAFF
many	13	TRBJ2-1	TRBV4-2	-	TGTGCCAGCAGCCAAGGAGTGGTTGATGAGCAGTTCTTC	CASSQGVVDEQFF
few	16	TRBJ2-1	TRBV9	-	TGTGCCAGCAGCGTAGCTGTTGGACTGGGGAATGAACGGCAGTTCTTC	CASSVAVGLGNERQFF
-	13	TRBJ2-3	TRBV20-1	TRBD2	TGCAGTGCCCCACTAGCGGCCGGGGATACGCAGTATTTT	CSAPLAAGDTQYF
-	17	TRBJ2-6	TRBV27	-	TGTGCCAGCAGCCGGGATAACGGGGTATCTGGGGCCAACGTCCTGACTTTC	CASSRDNGVSGANVLTF
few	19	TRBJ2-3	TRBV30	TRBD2	TGTGCCTGGAGCAAACCTAGGGCTAGCGGGCGCCTCTCCACAGATACGCAGTATTTT	CAWSKPRASGRLSTDTQYF
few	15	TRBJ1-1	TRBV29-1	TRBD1	TGCAGCGTTCAACCGGGACAGGGTGGAATAAATGAAGCTTTCTTT	CSVQPGQGGINEAFF
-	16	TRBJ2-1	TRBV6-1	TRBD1	TGTGCCAGCAGTAAGGGGACCGGGACAGGGGGTAATGAGCAGTTCTTC	CASSKGTGTGGNEQFF
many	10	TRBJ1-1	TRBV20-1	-	TGCAGTGCTAGGGAAGTTGAAGCTTTCTTT	CSAREVEAFF
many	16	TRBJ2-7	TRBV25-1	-	TGTGCCAGCAGTCCATCGGGGACTTTTAGCTCCTACGAGCAGTACTTC	CASSPSGTFSSYEQYF
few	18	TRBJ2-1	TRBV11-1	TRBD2	TGTGCCAGCAGCTCCCGGTTTTCAGCGGGAGGACCCTACAATGAGCAGTTCTTC	CASSSRFSAGGPYNEQFF
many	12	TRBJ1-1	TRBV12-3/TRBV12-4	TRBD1	TGTGCCAGCACCCCGGACAGGGTGCGGGCTTTCTTT	CASTPDRVRAFF
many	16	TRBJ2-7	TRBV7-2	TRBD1	TGTGCCAGCAGCTCAGTAATGGGACAGGGGGCTGGGGAGCAGTACTTC	CASSSVMGQGAGEQYF
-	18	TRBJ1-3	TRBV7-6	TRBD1	TGTGCCAGCAGCTCACGCCCCGGGACAGAGATCTCTGGAAACACCGTATATTTT	CASSSRPGTEISGNTVYF
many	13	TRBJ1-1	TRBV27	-	TGTGCCAGCAGTTTTCAAGTGAACACTGAAGCTTTCTTT	CASSFQVNTEAFF
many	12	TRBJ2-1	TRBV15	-	TGTGCCACCAGCAGAGATCGCAATGAGCAGTTCTTC	CATSRDRNEQFF
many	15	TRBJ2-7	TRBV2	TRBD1	TGTGCCAGCAGTCCTTGGACAGGGGAATCGGGCGAGCAGTACTTC	CASSPWTGESGEQYF
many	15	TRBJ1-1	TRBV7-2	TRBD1	TGTGCCGGCGAAAGGGACAGTGCCATGAACACTGAAGCTTTCTTT	CAGERDSAMNTEAFF
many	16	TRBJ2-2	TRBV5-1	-	TGCGCCAGCAGCTTGGTCGGGGTCGCGGACACCGGGGAGCTGTTTTTT	CASSLVGVADTGELFF
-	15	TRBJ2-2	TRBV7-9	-	TGTGCCAGCAGCCCCCCCCCTGTTCTCACCGGGGAGCTGTTTTTT	CASSPPPVLTGELFF
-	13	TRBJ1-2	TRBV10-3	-	TGTGCCATCGGCTCGAACGGGTTCTATGGCTACACCTTC	CAIGSNGFYGYTF
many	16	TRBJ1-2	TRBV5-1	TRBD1	TGCGCCAGCAGCTTAGGGACAGGTTCTACGGGTTTTGGCTACACCTTC	CASSLGTGSTGFGYTF
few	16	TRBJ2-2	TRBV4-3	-	TGCGCCAGCAGCCAGGATGTGGTTGGGTGGGGCGGGGAGCTGTTTTTT	CASSQDVVGWGGELFF
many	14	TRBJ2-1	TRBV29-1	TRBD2	TGCAGCGTCGACTTAGCGGGAGCCCACAATGAGCAGTTCTTC	CSVDLAGAHNEQFF
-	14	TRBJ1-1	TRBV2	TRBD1	TGTGCCAGCAGTGGGGGACAGGGGGAAACTGAAGCTTTCTTT	CASSGGQGETEAFF
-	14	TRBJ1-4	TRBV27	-	TGTGCCAGCAAAGGGAATTTCGCTAATGAAAAACTGTTTTTT	CASKGNFANEKLFF
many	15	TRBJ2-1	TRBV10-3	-	TGTGCCATCAGTCCCCTCGTAGCCGTTAACAATGAGCAGTTCTTC	CAISPLVAVNNEQFF
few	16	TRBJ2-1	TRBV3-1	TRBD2	TGTGCCAGCAGCCTCCAACCGGGACTAGCGTACAATGAGCAGTTCTTC	CASSLQPGLAYNEQFF
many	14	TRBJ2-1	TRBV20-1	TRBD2	TGCAGTGCTTGGACTAGCGGGAGGGCGGGTGAGCAGTTCTTC	CSAWTSGRAGEQFF
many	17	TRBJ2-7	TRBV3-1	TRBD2	TGTGCCAGCAGCCAAGAAGTGCTAGCGGGGCTCATCTACGAGCAGTACTTC	CASSQEVLAGLIYEQYF
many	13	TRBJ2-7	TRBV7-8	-	TGTGCCAGCAGCTTAGCCTCTAATTACGAGCAGTACTTC	CASSLASNYEQYF
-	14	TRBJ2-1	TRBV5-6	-	TGTGCCAGCAGCTTGGTTTCGGGAACCAATGAGCAGTTCTTC	CASSLVSGTNEQFF
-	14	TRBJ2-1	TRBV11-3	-	TGTGCCAGCAGCTTGCAGGCCCCCTACAATGAGCAGTTCTTC	CASSLQAPYNEQFF
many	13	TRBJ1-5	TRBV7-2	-	TGTGCCAGCAGTTCGGACCTCTATCAGCCCCAGCATTTT	CASSSDLYQPQHF
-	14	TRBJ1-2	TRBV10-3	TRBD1	TGTGCCGCATCGTTCGGACAGGATAACTATGGCTACACCTTC	CAASFGQDNYGYTF
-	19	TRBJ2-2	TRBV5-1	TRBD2	TGCGCCAGCAGCTTGGCCTCTAGCGGGAGATCGAGGATTGGCGGGGAGCTGTTTTTT	CASSLASSGRSRIGGELFF
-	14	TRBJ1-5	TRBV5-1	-	TGCGCCAGCAGCTTGGAGAGGCCGGTCCAGCCCCAGCATTTT	CASSLERPVQPQHF
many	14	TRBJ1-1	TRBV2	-	TGTGCCAGCAGTGAGGTCGGATATAACACTGAAGCTTTCTTT	CASSEVGYNTEAFF
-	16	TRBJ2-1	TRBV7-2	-	TGTGCCAGCAGCTTAGAGCAGGGTACCTCCTACAATGAGCAGTTCTTC	CASSLEQGTSYNEQFF
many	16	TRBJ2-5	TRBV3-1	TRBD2	TGTGCCAGCAGCCTCCGGACTAGCGGGAGATTTGAGACCCAGTACTTC	CASSLRTSGRFETQYF
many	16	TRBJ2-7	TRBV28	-	TGTGCCAGCAGTATAAATACTAGCAGACGAACCTACGAGCAGTACTTC	CASSINTSRRTYEQYF
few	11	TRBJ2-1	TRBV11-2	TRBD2	TGTGCCAGGTCCTGGGGGGGGGAGCAGTTCTTC	CARSWGGEQFF
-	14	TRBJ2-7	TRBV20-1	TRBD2	TGCAGTGCTAGAGTCCCGGGAGGGACCTACGAGCAGTACTTC	CSARVPGGTYEQYF
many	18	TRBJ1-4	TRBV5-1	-	TGCGCCAGCAGCCTGGGGACATCCTCCCGAGGGACTAATGAAAAACTGTTTTTT	CASSLGTSSRGTNEKLFF